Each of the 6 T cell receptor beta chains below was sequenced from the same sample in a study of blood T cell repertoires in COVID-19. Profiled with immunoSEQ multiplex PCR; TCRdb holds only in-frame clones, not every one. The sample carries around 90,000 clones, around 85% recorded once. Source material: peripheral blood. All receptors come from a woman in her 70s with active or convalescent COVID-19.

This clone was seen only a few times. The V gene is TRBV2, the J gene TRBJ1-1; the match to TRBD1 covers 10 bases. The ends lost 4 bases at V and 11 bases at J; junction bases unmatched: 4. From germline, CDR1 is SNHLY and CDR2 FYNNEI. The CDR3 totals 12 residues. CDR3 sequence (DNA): TGTGCCAGCAGTGGGGACAGGGGTGAGGCTTTCTTT. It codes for CASSGDRGEAFF.

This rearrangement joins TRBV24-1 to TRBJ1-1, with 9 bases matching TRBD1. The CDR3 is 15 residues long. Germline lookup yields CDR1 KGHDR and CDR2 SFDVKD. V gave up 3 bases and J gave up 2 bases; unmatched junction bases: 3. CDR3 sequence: CATSDPTGGNTEAFF. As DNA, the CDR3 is TGTGCCACCAGTGATCCGACAGGGGGAAACACTGAAGCTTTCTTT.

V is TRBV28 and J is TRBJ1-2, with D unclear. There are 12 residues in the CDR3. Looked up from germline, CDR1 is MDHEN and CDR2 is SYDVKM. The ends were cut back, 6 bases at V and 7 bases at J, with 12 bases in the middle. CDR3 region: CASRDVSGGYTF. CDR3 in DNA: TGTGCCAGCAGAGACGTGTCGGGTGGCTACACCTTC.

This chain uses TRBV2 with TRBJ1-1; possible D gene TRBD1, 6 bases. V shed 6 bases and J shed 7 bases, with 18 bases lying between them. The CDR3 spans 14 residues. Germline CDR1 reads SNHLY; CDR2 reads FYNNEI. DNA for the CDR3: TGTGCCAGCAGGGTTACAGGGTTGGGGGATGAAGCTTTCTTT. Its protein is CASRVTGLGDEAFF.

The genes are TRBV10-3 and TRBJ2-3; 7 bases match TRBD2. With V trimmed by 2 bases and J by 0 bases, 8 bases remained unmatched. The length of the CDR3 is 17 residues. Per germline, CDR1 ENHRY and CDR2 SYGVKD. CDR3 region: CAISEGGAGPSTDTQYF. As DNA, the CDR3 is TGTGCCATCAGTGAGGGGGGAGCGGGGCCTAGCACAGATACGCAGTATTTT.

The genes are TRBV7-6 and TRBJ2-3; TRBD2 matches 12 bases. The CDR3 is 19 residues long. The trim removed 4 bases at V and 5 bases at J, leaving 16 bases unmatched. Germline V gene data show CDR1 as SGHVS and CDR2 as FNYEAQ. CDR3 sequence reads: CASSSRRGRLAGVGDTQYF. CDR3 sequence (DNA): TGTGCCAGCAGCTCACGGCGGGGCAGACTAGCGGGGGTAGGAGATACGCAGTATTTT.